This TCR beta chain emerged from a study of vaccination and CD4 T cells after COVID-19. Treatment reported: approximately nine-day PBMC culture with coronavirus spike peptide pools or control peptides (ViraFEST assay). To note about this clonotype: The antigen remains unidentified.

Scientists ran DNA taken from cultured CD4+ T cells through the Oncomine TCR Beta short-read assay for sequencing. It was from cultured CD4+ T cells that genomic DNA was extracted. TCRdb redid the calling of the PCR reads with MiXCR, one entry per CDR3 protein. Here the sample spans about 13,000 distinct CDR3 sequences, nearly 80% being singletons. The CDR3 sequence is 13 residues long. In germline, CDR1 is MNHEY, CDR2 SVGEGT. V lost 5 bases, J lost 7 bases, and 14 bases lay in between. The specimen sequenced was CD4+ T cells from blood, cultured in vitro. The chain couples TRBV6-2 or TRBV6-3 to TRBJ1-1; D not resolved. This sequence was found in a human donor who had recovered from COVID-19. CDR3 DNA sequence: TGTGCCAGCAGTCGGGCAACACGGGGTGAAGCTTTCTTT. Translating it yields CASSRATRGEAFF.